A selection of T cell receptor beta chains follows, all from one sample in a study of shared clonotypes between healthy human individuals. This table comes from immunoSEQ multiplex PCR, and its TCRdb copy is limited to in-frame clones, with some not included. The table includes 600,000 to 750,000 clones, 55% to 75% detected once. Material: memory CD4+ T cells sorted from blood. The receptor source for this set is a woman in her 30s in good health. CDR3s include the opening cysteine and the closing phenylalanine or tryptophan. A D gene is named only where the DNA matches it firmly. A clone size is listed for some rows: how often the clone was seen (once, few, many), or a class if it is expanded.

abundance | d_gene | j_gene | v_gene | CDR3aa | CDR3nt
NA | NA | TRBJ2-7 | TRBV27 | CASNWDEQYF | TGTGCCAGCAACTGGGACGAGCAGTACTTC
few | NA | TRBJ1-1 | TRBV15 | CATSSRGVLSTEAFF | TGTGCCACCAGCAGCAGAGGAGTTTTGAGCACTGAAGCTTTCTTT
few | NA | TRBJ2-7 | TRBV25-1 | CASSESSGAWNEQYF | TGTGCCAGCAGTGAAAGTTCAGGGGCTTGGAACGAGCAGTACTTC
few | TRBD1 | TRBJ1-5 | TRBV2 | CASSGTGGNQPQHF | TGTGCCAGCAGTGGAACAGGGGGGAATCAGCCCCAGCATTTT
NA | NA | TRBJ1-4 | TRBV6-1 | CASSQRGEKLFF | TGTGCCAGCAGCCAACGGGGGGAAAAACTGTTTTTT
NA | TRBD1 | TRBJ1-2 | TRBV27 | CASSSRQGHGYTF | TGTGCCAGCAGTTCGCGACAGGGGCATGGCTACACCTTC
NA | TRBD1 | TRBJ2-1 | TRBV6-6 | CASSYSDRERFF | TGTGCCAGCAGTTACTCAGACAGGGAACGTTTCTTC
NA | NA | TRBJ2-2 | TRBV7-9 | CASSLTGELFF | TGTGCCAGCAGCCTCACCGGGGAGCTGTTTTTT
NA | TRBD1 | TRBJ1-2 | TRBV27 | CASSSRQGNYGYTF | TGTGCCAGCAGTTCAAGACAGGGGAACTATGGCTACACCTTC
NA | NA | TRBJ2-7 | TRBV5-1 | CATQQVEGSEQYF | TGCGCCACACAGCAGGTGGAGGGGTCCGAGCAGTACTTC
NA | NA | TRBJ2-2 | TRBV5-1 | CASSPRTSGQNTGELFF | TGCGCCAGCAGCCCGAGGACCAGCGGACAGAACACCGGGGAGCTGTTTTTT
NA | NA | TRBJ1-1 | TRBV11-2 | CASSLVGAEAFF | TGTGCCAGCAGCTTAGTAGGGGCTGAAGCTTTCTTT
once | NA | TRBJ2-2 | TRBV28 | CASSLPNTGELFF | TGTGCCAGCAGTTTACCGAACACCGGGGAGCTGTTTTTT
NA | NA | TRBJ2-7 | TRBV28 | CASNTGGPSHLEQYF | TGTGCCAGCAACACAGGAGGTCCCTCCCACCTCGAGCAGTACTTC
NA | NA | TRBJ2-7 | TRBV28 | CASSLGREVEQYF | TGTGCCAGCAGTTTAGGGCGAGAGGTCGAGCAGTACTTC
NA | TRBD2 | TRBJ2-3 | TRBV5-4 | CASSPIAGQVDTQYF | TGTGCCAGCAGCCCTATAGCGGGCCAAGTGGATACGCAGTATTTT
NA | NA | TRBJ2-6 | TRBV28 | CASSHSGVGANVLTF | TGTGCCAGCAGTCACTCCGGGGTTGGGGCCAACGTCCTGACTTTC
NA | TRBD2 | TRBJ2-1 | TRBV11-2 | CASSLGGVAGEVWEFF | TGTGCCAGCAGCTTAGGGGGGGTAGCGGGAGAGGTATGGGAGTTCTTC
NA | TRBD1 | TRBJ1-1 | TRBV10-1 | CATSRDRGGTEAFF | TGCGCCACCAGTCGCGACAGGGGCGGCACTGAAGCTTTCTTT
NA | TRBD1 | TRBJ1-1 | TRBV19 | CASRTGGAGTEAFF | TGTGCCAGTAGAACAGGGGGCGCAGGCACTGAAGCTTTCTTT
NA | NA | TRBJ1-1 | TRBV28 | CASPGVGEAFF | TGTGCCAGCCCGGGGGTGGGTGAAGCTTTCTTT
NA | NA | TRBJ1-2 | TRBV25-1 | CASSPTGNYGYTF | TGTGCCAGCAGCCCCACCGGGAACTATGGCTACACCTTC
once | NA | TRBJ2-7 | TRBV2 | CASRGTGYEQYF | TGTGCCAGCAGAGGTACAGGCTACGAGCAGTACTTC
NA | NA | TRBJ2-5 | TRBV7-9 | CASSSRSGETQYF | TGTGCCAGCAGCTCCCGGTCCGGGGAGACCCAGTACTTC
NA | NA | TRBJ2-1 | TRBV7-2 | CASSWDQGGFEQFF | TGTGCCAGCAGCTGGGACCAAGGTGGGTTTGAGCAGTTCTTC
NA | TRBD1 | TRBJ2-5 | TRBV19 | CASSDRDRVQETQYF | TGTGCCAGTAGCGACCGGGACAGGGTCCAAGAGACCCAGTACTTC
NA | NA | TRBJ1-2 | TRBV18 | CASSEGTNYGYTF | TGTGCCAGCTCAGAGGGGACTAACTATGGCTACACCTTC
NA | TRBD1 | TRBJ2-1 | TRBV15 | CATSRDPGQGNEQFF | TGTGCCACCAGCAGAGACCCGGGACAGGGGAATGAGCAGTTCTTC
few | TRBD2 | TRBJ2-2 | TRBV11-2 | CASSLELAGVRTGELFF | TGTGCCAGCAGCTTGGAACTAGCGGGAGTCCGGACCGGGGAGCTGTTTTTT
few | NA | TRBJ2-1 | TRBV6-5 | CASRSLFNEQFF | TGTGCCAGCAGATCACTTTTCAATGAGCAGTTCTTC
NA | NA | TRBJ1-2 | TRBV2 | CASRTDSNYGYTF | TGTGCCAGCAGGACCGACAGCAACTATGGCTACACCTTC
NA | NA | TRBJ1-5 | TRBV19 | CASSEEGNQPQHF | TGTGCCAGTAGTGAAGAGGGAAATCAGCCCCAGCATTTT
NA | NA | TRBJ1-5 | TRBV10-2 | CASSLGGGNQPQHF | TGCGCCAGCAGCCTAGGGGGAGGCAATCAGCCCCAGCATTTT
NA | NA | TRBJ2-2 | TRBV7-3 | CASSLGVGGAGELFF | TGTGCCAGCAGCTTAGGTGTAGGAGGGGCCGGGGAGCTGTTTTTT
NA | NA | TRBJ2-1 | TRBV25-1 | CASSDITGLGSYNEQFF | TGTGCCAGCAGTGACATAACAGGCCTAGGATCCTACAATGAGCAGTTCTTC
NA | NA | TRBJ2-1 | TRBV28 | CASRTGVGHNEQFF | TGTGCCAGCAGAACCGGCGTGGGGCACAATGAGCAGTTCTTC